A single sample is the source of the 32 T cell receptor beta chains below, sequenced in a study of blood T cell repertoires in COVID-19. Assay: immunoSEQ multiplex PCR; the TCRdb copy retains only in-frame clones and omits some. The table lists around 140,000 clones, 70% to 90% of them singletons. Sequencing was carried out using peripheral blood. These receptors originate from a man aged 50-60 years with acute or convalescent COVID-19.

In the case of this clone: The sample has other DNA sequences that encode this CDR3 too. V and J are TRBV6-1 and TRBJ1-5, with no clear D. The CDR3 is 15 amino acids. CDR1 and CDR2 (germline): MNHNS, SASEGT. The V end was cut by 1 base, the J end by 0 bases, with 7 bases between. CDR3 loop: CASSEEIYSNQPQHF. CDR3 sequence (DNA): TGTGCCAGCAGTGAAGAAATTTATAGCAATCAGCCCCAGCATTTT.

In DNA form, the CDR3 reads TGTGCCATCACTAGCGGCCAAGAGACCCAGTACTTC. Translated: CAITSGQETQYF. The rearrangement joins TRBV10-3 to TRBJ2-5, with 7 nucleotides matching TRBD2. Looked up from germline, CDR1 is ENHRY and CDR2 is SYGVKD. The ends lost 7 bases at V and 1 base at J; junction bases unmatched: 0. The CDR3 covers 12 residues.

The chain has TRBV28 and TRBJ1-1; 10 positions match TRBD1. The CDR3 length is 14 residues. Per the germline V gene, CDR1 is MDHEN and CDR2 is SYDVKM. The V and J ends lost 6 bases and 7 bases, in that order; junction bases with no gene match: 8. CDR3 amino acids: CASRRDRGGVEAFF. The CDR3 DNA reads as TGTGCCAGCAGGCGGGACAGGGGTGGGGTTGAAGCTTTCTTT.

This chain connects TRBV7-2 to TRBJ2-1; D gene ambiguous. Trimming took off 2 bases at V and 0 bases at J, with 14 bases between the two ends. CDR3 length equals 17 residues. Germline loops: CDR1 SGHTA, CDR2 FQGNSA. The CDR3 DNA reads TGTGCCAGCAGCTTATGGATAGTTGGCGGCTCCTACAATGAGCAGTTCTTC. Translating gives CASSLWIVGGSYNEQFF.

The chain employs TRBV6-5 and TRBJ2-3; a possible D gene is TRBD1 (5 bases). V lost 2 bases and J lost 5, with 11 bases in between. This CDR3 region has 14 residues. Germline V gives CDR1 MNHEY, CDR2 SVGAGI. CDR3 in DNA: TGTGCCAGCAGTTACCGCAGGGCGGTAGATACGCAGTATTTT. It specifies CASSYRRAVDTQYF.

The V gene is TRBV2, the J gene TRBJ2-7; TRBD2 matches at 12 bases. The CDR3 loop spans 16 amino acids. Unmatched junction bases numbered 9, after V lost 6 bases and J lost 3 bases. The germline V gene has CDR1 SNHLY and CDR2 FYNNEI. The CDR3 protein is CASREGTSGFYYEQYF. CDR3 DNA sequence: TGTGCCAGCAGGGAGGGGACTAGCGGGTTTTACTACGAGCAGTACTTC.

This chain uses TRBV2 with TRBJ1-5; unclear D gene. The CDR3 is 13 residues long. With 4 bases removed from V and 5 bases from J, the gap between germline ends came to 9 bases. Germline CDR1 is SNHLY and CDR2 is FYNNEI. The CDR3 bases are TGTGCCAGCAGTGCAGGAGGATATCAGCCCCAGCATTTT. Translating it yields CASSAGGYQPQHF.

This sequence joins TRBV28 and TRBJ1-1; 8 bases match TRBD1. This CDR3 has 15 amino acids. The germline V gene has CDR1 MDHEN and CDR2 SYDVKM. Losses at the gene ends were 1 base for V and 6 bases for J; bases not matched to a gene: 7. The CDR3 sequence is CASSLFGQGYAEAFF. The CDR3 coding sequence is TGTGCCAGCAGTTTATTCGGACAGGGCTACGCTGAAGCTTTCTTT.

This chain connects TRBV6-5 to TRBJ2-7, with TRBD1 matching 7 bases. The germline V gene has CDR1 MNHEY and CDR2 SVGAGI. Unmatched junction bases numbered 5, after V lost 6 bases and J lost 0 bases. This CDR3 comprises 14 residues. The CDR3 loop reads CASSGQEISYEQYF. As DNA, the CDR3 is TGTGCCAGCAGCGGACAGGAGATCTCCTACGAGCAGTACTTC.

In the case of this clone: At one end, the junction sequence differs from germline, possibly due to a read error. This chain links TRBV11-2 with TRBJ2-1, with 8 bases fitting TRBD2. CDR3 length equals 14 residues. The germline V gene encodes CDR1 SGHAT and CDR2 FQNNGV. The CDR3, as DNA: TGTGCCAGCAGCTCCTCAGCGGGAGCTGGAACGCCTATCTTC. Translation gives CASSSSAGAGTPIF.

The V gene is TRBV6-2 or TRBV6-3, the J gene TRBJ2-7, with 7 bases lining up with TRBD1. V lost 0 bases and J lost 0; bases outside the gene matches: 5. CDR3 length: 16 residues. Germline-derived CDR1 and CDR2 are MNHEY and SVGEGT. The CDR3, as DNA: TGTGCCAGCAGTTACTCGGGCAGGGGGAACTCCTACGAGCAGTACTTC. Amino acid sequence: CASSYSGRGNSYEQYF.

This chain connects TRBV11-3 to TRBJ2-1; TRBD2 matches 8 bases. V lost 5 bases to trimming and J lost 6 bases; unmatched junction nucleotides: 12. CDR1 and CDR2 (germline): SGHNT, YENEEA. There are 16 residues in the CDR3. The CDR3 bases are TGTGCCAGCAGCCTCGCCCCCCCGACTAGCGTCAATGAGCAGTTCTTC. It is translated as CASSLAPPTSVNEQFF.

The genes are TRBV18 and TRBJ1-2, with a weak D call TRBD1 (5 bases). Trimming left V 2 bases short and J 0 bases short, with 16 bases between. The CDR3 loop spans 17 amino acids. Germline loops: CDR1 KGHSH, CDR2 LQKENI. CDR3 bases: TGTGCCAGCTCACCAACGGCAGGGCCACTACCTAACTATGGCTACACCTTC. The encoded protein is CASSPTAGPLPNYGYTF. The whole variable domain, remainder taken from reference TRBV18 and TRBJ1-2, is NAGVMQNPRHLVRRRGQEARLRCSPMKGHSHVYWYRQLPEEGLKFMVYLQKENIIDESGMPKERFSAEFPKEGPSILRIQQVVRGDSAAYFCASSPTAGPLPNYGYTFGSGTRLTVV.

This rearrangement joins TRBV27 to TRBJ2-1, with 10 bases identical to TRBD2. J gave up 9 bases and V 3 bases, and 5 bases lay outside the gene matches. Germline CDR1 is MNHEY and CDR2 is SMNVEV (reference sequence). CDR3 length equals 14 residues. CDR3 protein: CASSLGLALGEQFF. The CDR3 region has the DNA TGTGCCAGCAGTTTGGGACTAGCGTTGGGTGAGCAGTTCTTC.

This clone was seen just once. V and J are TRBV9 and TRBJ2-1, with 10 bases that match TRBD2. This CDR3 contains 14 residues. The J segment lost 4 bases and the V segment lost 4 bases, leaving 2 bases of the junction unmatched. The germline V gene encodes CDR1 SGDLS and CDR2 YYNGEE. The CDR3 loop is CASSLAGGYNEQFF. The CDR3 DNA reads TGTGCCAGCAGCTTAGCGGGGGGATACAATGAGCAGTTCTTC. The whole variable domain, filled in from reference TRBV9 and TRBJ2-1, reads DSGVTQTPKHLITATGQRVTLRCSPRSGDLSVYWYQQSLDQGLQFLIQYYNGEERAKGNILERFSAQQFPDLHSELNLSSLELGDSALYFCASSLAGGYNEQFFGPGTRLTVL.

The rearrangement links TRBV6-1 to TRBJ2-3; the D gene is possibly TRBD1 (5 bases). From germline, CDR1 is MNHNS and CDR2 SASEGT. Trimming cost V 3 bases and J 4 bases, with 8 bases left between them. This CDR3 is built from 13 residues. In DNA form, the CDR3 reads TGTGCCAGCAGTGAGACAGCCCCAGATACGCAGTATTTT. Its translation is CASSETAPDTQYF.

This clone was detected only a few times. This chain joins TRBV7-9 and TRBJ2-1; 8 bases line up with TRBD2. V dropped 5 bases and J dropped 8; count of bases not matched to a gene: 8. The CDR3 length is 14 residues. From germline, CDR1 is SEHNR and CDR2 FQNEAQ (reference sequence). DNA of the CDR3: TGTGCCAGCAGCCCCCCGGGACTAGGGCATGAGCAGTTCTTC. Translation: CASSPPGLGHEQFF. The whole variable domain, filled in from reference TRBV7-9 and TRBJ2-1, reads DTGVSQNPRHKITKRGQNVTFRCDPISEHNRLYWYRQTLGQGPEFLTYFQNEAQLEKSRLLSDRFSAERPKGSFSTLEIQRTEQGDSAMYLCASSPPGLGHEQFFGPGTRLTVL.

This clone appeared a few times. This sequence joins TRBV18 and TRBJ1-5; TRBD1 aligns across 10 bases. The V gene's germline CDR1 is KGHSH and CDR2 LQKENI. V gave up 6 bases and J gave up 9 bases; unmatched junction bases: 14. This CDR3 contains 16 residues. CDR3 nucleotide sequence: TGTGCCAGCTCTCCGGACAGGGGGAAAGGGTACCGGCCCCAGCATTTT. Amino acid sequence: CASSPDRGKGYRPQHF. The entire variable domain, with the rest obtained from reference TRBV18 and TRBJ1-5, is as follows: NAGVMQNPRHLVRRRGQEARLRCSPMKGHSHVYWYRQLPEEGLKFMVYLQKENIIDESGMPKERFSAEFPKEGPSILRIQQVVRGDSAAYFCASSPDRGKGYRPQHFGDGTRLSIL.

The chain uses TRBV6-5 and TRBJ1-2; 8 bases are a match to TRBD1. Looked up from germline, CDR1 is MNHEY and CDR2 is SVGAGI. This CDR3 contains 15 residues. Trimming took 4 bases from V and 4 from J; bases not matched to a gene: 8. The DNA of the CDR3 is TGTGCCAGCAGTTTACAGACAGGGGCGACCTATGGCTACACCTTC. Its translation: CASSLQTGATYGYTF.

Worth noting for this clone: The germline gene is not matched at one end of the junction; a read error may be the cause. The chain couples TRBV20-1 to TRBJ2-3; 9 bases are a match to TRBD2. Germline V gene lookup returns CDR1 DFQATT and CDR2 SNEGSKA (reference sequence). The CDR3 contains 10 residues. The CDR3 DNA follows: TGCAGTGCACTATCGGGACTAGCCGCCTTT. Translated, it gives CSALSGLAAF.

The rearrangement uses TRBV6-6 and TRBJ2-7, with D maybe TRBD1 (5 bases). Trimming took 6 bases from V and 3 from J, leaving 15 bases between them. Germline CDR1 MNHNY, CDR2 SVGAGI (reference sequence). The CDR3 has 14 residues. For the CDR3, the DNA is TGTGCCAGCAGAGACAGTGACGCCAACTACGAGCAGTACTTC. Protein sequence: CASRDSDANYEQYF.

The rearrangement joins TRBV5-1 to TRBJ2-3; a possible D gene is TRBD2 (6 bases). There are 15 residues in the CDR3. Germline CDR1 SGHRS, CDR2 YFSETQ. V lost 3 bases, J lost 6 bases, and 17 bases lay in between. This CDR3 is CASSSTGTDGDTQYF. As DNA, the CDR3 is TGCGCCAGCAGCTCAACCGGGACTGACGGCGATACGCAGTATTTT. Supplemented by reference TRBV5-1 and TRBJ2-3, the full variable domain reads KAGVTQTPRYLIKTRGQQVTLSCSPISGHRSVSWYQQTPGQGLQFLFEYFSETQRNKGNFPGRFSGRQFSNSRSEMNVSTLELGDSALYLCASSSTGTDGDTQYFGPGTRLTVL.

The chain joins TRBV27 to TRBJ2-3, with a weak D call TRBD2 (5 bases). This CDR3 contains 17 residues. Germline V gene data show CDR1 as MNHEY and CDR2 as SMNVEV (reference sequence). The germline V and J ends were trimmed by 0 bases and 4 bases, with 17 bases remaining between them. The CDR3, as DNA: TGTGCCAGCAGTTTATCTCGCTGGACGGCGGGTGCAGATACGCAGTATTTT. Translating gives CASSLSRWTAGADTQYF.

This chain links TRBV3-1 (or the pseudogene TRBV3-2) with TRBJ2-7; 13 bases are a match to TRBD2. Trimming removed 4 bases from V and 1 base from J; junction bases left unmatched: 7. Germline V CDR1 and CDR2: LGHDT, YNNKEL (reference sequence). The CDR3 contains 17 residues. CDR3 DNA: TGTGCCAGCAGCCGGGTGAGGACTAGCGGGGGATCCTACGAGCAGTACTTC. Translated, it gives CASSRVRTSGGSYEQYF.

The chain combines TRBV6-5 with TRBJ1-4; TRBD1 aligns across 11 bases. The V gene's germline CDR1 is MNHEY and CDR2 SVGAGI. The CDR3 totals 15 residues. The junction had 13 bases not matched to a gene; V was cut back by 11 bases and J by 8 bases. For the CDR3, the DNA is TGTGCCTCCAGGGACAGGGGGTTCCCGAAGGAAAAACTGTTTTTT. Its translation: CASRDRGFPKEKLFF.

This rearrangement joins TRBV3-1 (or the pseudogene TRBV3-2) to TRBJ1-4, with D uncertain. Germline CDR1 LGHDT, CDR2 YNNKEL (reference sequence). The CDR3 is made up of 14 amino acids. Trimming pared 2 bases from V and 5 bases from J, leaving 9 bases between. This CDR3 reads CASSQRTVNEKLFF. The CDR3 nucleotides are TGTGCCAGCAGCCAACGAACAGTCAATGAAAAACTGTTTTTT.

The V and J genes are TRBV7-9 and TRBJ2-3; 10 nucleotides match TRBD1. CDR3 length: 16 residues. Per germline, CDR1 SEHNR and CDR2 FQNEAQ (reference sequence). The V gene end was trimmed by 5 bases and the J gene end by 4 bases; junction bases not matched to a gene: 9. The DNA of the CDR3 is TGTGCCAGCAGCGGATGGGACAGGGGAGTCCCAGATACGCAGTATTTT. Its protein is CASSGWDRGVPDTQYF.

The chain employs TRBV6-5 and TRBJ2-3; 8 bases are a match to TRBD2. This CDR3 spans 13 amino acids. V lost 7 bases and J lost 3; bases outside the gene matches: 3. Per the germline V gene, CDR1 is MNHEY and CDR2 is SVGAGI. CDR3 nucleotides: TGTGCCAGCACTGGCGGGAGGACAGATACGCAGTATTTT. Translated: CASTGGRTDTQYF.

This clone was seen a single time. V usage is TRBV5-1 and J usage is TRBJ1-3, with D unresolved. Between the trimmed V and J ends, which lost 5 bases and 0 bases, there was a span of 9 bases. The CDR3 covers 14 residues. Germline CDR1 reads SGHRS; CDR2 reads YFSETQ. CDR3 nucleotide sequence: TGCGCCAGCAGTAGCGGTAACTCTGGAAACACCATATATTTT. The encoded protein is CASSSGNSGNTIYF.

This clone has only a few counts. The CDR3 DNA reads as TGTGCCAGCAGCCAATTTCTGACAGGGGCGGACGAGCAGTACTTC. This translates into CASSQFLTGADEQYF. The chain recombines TRBV3-1 (or the pseudogene TRBV3-2) with TRBJ2-7; TRBD1 matches 8 bases. Germline CDR1 and CDR2: LGHDT and YNNKEL (reference sequence). V shed 2 bases and J 5 bases; nucleotides not matched to a gene: 8. This CDR3 has 15 residues.

This clone showed up just a few times. The gene calls are TRBV20-1 and TRBJ1-5; 8 positions match TRBD1. Germline CDR1 and CDR2: DFQATT and SNEGSKA (reference sequence). The CDR3 extends over 15 amino acids. V shed 3 bases and J 5 bases; nucleotides not matched to a gene: 9. CDR3 sequence: CSASKLRGPHQPQHF. The CDR3 bases are TGCAGTGCTAGTAAACTCAGGGGGCCGCATCAGCCCCAGCATTTT.

This chain joins TRBV19 and TRBJ2-6; D perhaps matches TRBD2 (6 bases). This CDR3 is built from 18 residues. In germline, CDR1 is LNHDA, CDR2 SQIVND (reference sequence). Trimming pared 5 bases from V and 1 base from J, leaving 18 bases between. The CDR3 reads CASSPFGRGRSGANVLTF. The CDR3 nucleotides are TGTGCCAGTAGTCCCTTCGGACGGGGGAGGTCTGGGGCCAACGTCCTGACTTTC.